The 10 T cell receptor beta chains below come from one sample, sequenced in a study of T cells in women clearing cervical HPV infection. Measured with immunoSEQ multiplex PCR; TCRdb has only the in-frame clones, and not every one. The specimen's table records roughly 20,000 clones. Sequenced material: blood buffy coat. These receptors all stem from a woman aged 18-70 years with a cervical HPV16 infection that either progressed to CIN3+ or cleared (not recorded which).

Comment on this clone: Sequencing ends 3 residues short of the CDR3 end; the germline J gene provides the rest. At the DNA level, this CDR3 is encoded by other sequences in the same sample as well. The gene calls are TRBV20-1 and TRBJ1-3; the match to TRBD1 covers 9 bases. CDR3 length equals 15 residues. The germline gives CDR1 DFQATT, CDR2 SNEGSKA (reference sequence). The V and J ends lost 1 base and 3 bases, in that order; junction bases with no gene match: 4. The DNA read from the CDR3 is TGCAGTGCTAGAGGGGCGGACAGGGGTGGAAACACC. This codes for CSARGADRGGNT. The full-length CDR3 reads as CSARGADRGGNTIYF.

Details on this clone: Coverage ceases 3 residues before the CDR3 finishes, and the germline J gene fills in the end. The J gene is TRBJ1-3, the V gene TRBV20-1, with a tentative D call TRBD1 (6 bases). The length of the CDR3 is 17 residues. Germline V gene lookup returns CDR1 DFQATT and CDR2 SNEGSKA (reference sequence). Trimming cost V 4 bases and J 0 bases, with 19 bases left between them. The sequenced CDR3 bases are TGCAGTGCTAAGCCCCAGGGGAAGTGGACCTCTGGAAACACC. This gives the protein CSAKPQGKWTSGNT. The CDR3 in its entirety is CSAKPQGKWTSGNTIYF.

Comment on this clone: Read sequence stops 3 residues before the CDR3 end, and the germline J gene provides the missing end. The chain recombines TRBV7-3 with TRBJ1-2; TRBD1 aligns across 7 bases. V shed 5 bases, J shed 5 bases, and the junction held 8 bases outside the gene matches. CDR1 SGHTA and CDR2 FQGTGA come from the germline V gene. The CDR3 runs to 14 residues. The CDR3 spells CASSEGPRGYGYTF. The sequenced part of the CDR3 DNA is TGTGCCAGCAGCGAAGGACCCAGGGGGTATGGC.

The sequenced CDR3 bases are TGTGCCAGCAGTCAGGAATGGGGGGGCTACAATGAG. Its translation: CASSQEWGGYNE. The entire CDR3 protein reads CASSQEWGGYNEQFF. The chain couples TRBV6-4 to TRBJ2-1; TRBD2 aligns across 7 bases. The read stops 3 residues short of the end of the CDR3; the missing end is completed from the germline J gene. This CDR3 contains 15 residues. Germline V gene data show CDR1 as MRHNA and CDR2 as SNTAGT. V was clipped by 5 bases and J by 3 bases; unmatched bases: 7.

This clone ranks as medium-sized (0.01 to 0.1%) in terms of frequency. Read coverage stops 3 residues before the CDR3 terminus; the germline J gene supplies the remainder. V gene TRBV7-2 combines with J gene TRBJ2-4; the D gene is possibly TRBD1 (5 bases). The V gene's germline CDR1 is SGHTA and CDR2 FQGNSA. The CDR3 is made up of 15 amino acids. Trimming took 1 base from V and 2 from J, leaving 9 bases between them. CDR3: CASSLGQFSKNIQYF. The CDR3 DNA, read in part, is TGTGCCAGCAGCTTAGGACAGTTCTCCAAAAACATT.

Worth noting for this clone: Read sequence stops 3 residues before the CDR3 end, and the germline J gene provides the missing end. The genes are TRBV29-1 and TRBJ2-1; D not resolved. This CDR3 has 11 residues. Looked up from germline, CDR1 is SQVTM and CDR2 is ANQGSEA. Trimming shortened V by 4 bases and J by 9 bases, and 10 bases separated the two germline ends. The CDR3 bases that were read are TGCAGCGTTGGATATTCGGGTGAG. This codes for CSVGYSGE. The complete CDR3 protein is CSVGYSGEQFF.

This CDR3 is CASRNQGDGTEAFF. CDR3 DNA (partial): TGCGCCAGCAGGAATCAGGGGGATGGCACTGAA. The chain links TRBV5-1 to TRBJ1-1, with 7 bases matching TRBD1. Read sequence stops 3 residues before the CDR3 end, and the germline J gene provides the missing end. CDR1 is SGHRS and CDR2 is YFSETQ in the germline V gene. The CDR3 has 14 residues. V was pared by 5 bases and J by 4 bases, with 8 bases of the junction left unmatched.

A word on this clone: The CDR3 end falls 3 residues outside the read, so it is completed with the germline J gene. This chain links TRBV18 with TRBJ2-2; TRBD1 aligns across 10 bases. The ends lost 3 bases at V and 5 bases at J; junction bases unmatched: 9. This CDR3 contains 17 residues. From germline, CDR1 is KGHSH and CDR2 LQKENI. CDR3 DNA, as far as it was read: TGTGCCAGCTCACCCAAAGCCCGGGACAGGGGAACCGGGGAG. The encoded protein is CASSPKARDRGTGE. Given in full, the CDR3 is CASSPKARDRGTGELFF.

Points on this clone: The read terminates 3 residues before the CDR3 end, so the remaining end is supplied by the germline J gene. The V call is TRBV30, the J call TRBJ2-3, with TRBD1 matching over 8 bases. This CDR3 has 14 residues. The J segment lost 0 bases and the V segment lost 5 bases, leaving 4 bases of the junction unmatched. Looked up from germline, CDR1 is GTSNPN and CDR2 is SVGIG (reference sequence). CDR3 sequence: CAWLRGLSTDTQYF. CDR3 DNA, as far as it was read: TGTGCCTGGCTCAGGGGGCTTAGCACAGATACG. The full variable domain, in which reference TRBV30 and TRBJ2-3 provide the parts outside the CDR3, is SQTIHQWPATLVQPVGSPLSLECTVEGTSNPNLYWYRQAAGRGLQLLFYSVGIGQISSEVPQNLSASRPQDRQFILSSKKLLLSDSGFYLCAWLRGLSTDTQYFGPGTRLTVL.

A note on this clone: The read ends 3 residues shy of where the CDR3 ends; the end is completed using the germline J gene. The chain couples TRBV7-9 to TRBJ1-3; 10 bases map to TRBD1. The V and J ends lost 1 base and 8 bases, in that order; junction bases with no gene match: 2. CDR1 SEHNR and CDR2 FQNEAQ come from the germline V gene (reference sequence). The CDR3 is made up of 14 amino acids. CDR3 residues: CASSLGQGADTIYF. Incomplete CDR3 DNA: TGTGCCAGCAGCTTAGGACAGGGGGCTGACACC.